This T cell receptor (beta chain) was captured by sequencing in a study of blood T cell repertoires in COVID-19. Whole-study context: The study drew acute and convalescent COVID-19 samples from the United States, Italy and Spain. T cells, B-cell-depleted T cells, or PBMCs provided the cDNA or gDNA that served as material.

Assay used: immunoSEQ multiplex PCR; TCRdb lists only in-frame clones, some missing. The table records a few hundred thousand clones, 90% of them present only once. The CDR3 contains 15 residues. V was cut by 1 base and J by 0 bases, with 10 bases left in between. Germline-derived CDR1 and CDR2 are SGHDT and YYEEEE. The sequencing input was PBMCs or T cells enriched from blood (not recorded which). The origin of this receptor is a woman aged 18-29 years with acute COVID-19. The chain carries TRBV5-6 and TRBJ1-2; D remains unclear. DNA of the CDR3: TGTGCCAGCAGCTTGATGCGCCGGGCTAACTATGGCTACACCTTC. Residues: CASSLMRRANYGYTF.